A selection of T cell receptor beta chains follows, all from one sample in a study of blood T cell repertoires in COVID-19. Sequenced by immunoSEQ multiplex PCR; TCRdb stores in-frame clones only, minus some. This table holds some 100,000 clones, about 89% found once. Sequencing was done on a sample of peripheral blood. These receptors were obtained from a man aged 50-59 years with acute or convalescent COVID-19. The CDR3 runs from the conserved cysteine through the conserved F or W. D genes are given only for firm matches. Where a row states a size, it is once, few, many or the class of an expanded clone; other rows omit it.

size	J	V	D	CDR3	DNA
.	TRBJ1-1	TRBV6-5	.	CASRPSGGRGTEAFF	TGTGCCAGCAGGCCCTCGGGGGGAAGGGGCACTGAAGCTTTCTTT
.	TRBJ2-3	TRBV27	TRBD2	CASRVAGGETQYF	TGTGCCAGCAGGGTAGCGGGAGGGGAAACGCAGTATTTT
.	TRBJ1-4	TRBV7-9	TRBD1	CASSLVQGVNEKLFF	TGTGCCAGCAGCTTAGTTCAGGGGGTTAATGAAAAACTGTTTTTT
.	TRBJ2-1	TRBV4-2	.	CASSQDRRLAGYNEQFF	TGTGCCAGCAGCCAAGATCGGCGGCTAGCTGGATACAATGAGCAGTTCTTC
.	TRBJ2-6	TRBV3-1/TRBV3-2	.	CASSPGTESGANVLTF	TGTGCCAGCAGCCCGGGAACAGAGTCTGGGGCCAACGTCCTGACTTTC
.	TRBJ1-1	TRBV4-1	.	CASSQGDGGNTEAFF	TGCGCCAGCAGCCAAGGCGACGGAGGGAACACTGAAGCTTTCTTT
.	TRBJ2-7	TRBV6-5	TRBD2	CASSKRGDYRSEQYF	TGTGCCAGCAGTAAACGCGGGGACTATAGGAGCGAGCAGTACTTC
.	TRBJ2-2	TRBV3-1/TRBV3-2	TRBD2	CASSQETTGGPPGELFF	TGTGCCAGCAGCCAAGAGACTACGGGAGGGCCCCCCGGGGAGCTGTTTTTT
few	TRBJ1-2	TRBV5-1	.	CASEVGWGVYGYTF	TGCGCCAGTGAGGTTGGGTGGGGCGTCTATGGCTACACCTTC
.	TRBJ1-5	TRBV2	.	CASRARRDSNQPQHF	TGTGCCAGCAGAGCGAGGAGGGATAGCAATCAGCCCCAGCATTTT
.	TRBJ2-4	TRBV5-1	TRBD2	CASSPPSGTAKNIQYF	TGCGCCAGCAGCCCCCCTAGCGGGACGGCCAAAAACATTCAGTACTTC
few	TRBJ2-5	TRBV4-1	.	CASSQPERRKTQYF	TGCGCCAGCAGCCAACCGGAGAGGAGAAAGACCCAGTACTTC
once	TRBJ2-7	TRBV3-1/TRBV3-2	.	CASSRGDSSYEQYF	TGTGCCAGCAGCCGGGGGGACTCCTCCTACGAGCAGTACTTC
few	TRBJ1-1	TRBV11-2	.	CASTFNRVNTEAFF	TGTGCCAGCACCTTCAACCGGGTGAACACTGAAGCTTTCTTT
.	TRBJ2-5	TRBV5-6	TRBD2	CASAGLAGTQETQYF	TGTGCCAGCGCAGGACTAGCGGGTACCCAAGAGACCCAGTACTTC
.	TRBJ2-5	TRBV6-5	TRBD1	CASSRGQLLQETQYF	TGTGCCAGCAGCCGGGGACAGCTTCTTCAAGAGACCCAGTACTTC
.	TRBJ2-4	TRBV7-8	TRBD2	CASTGTSGFAEQYF	TGTGCCAGCACCGGGACTAGCGGGTTCGCTGAACAGTACTTC
.	TRBJ1-3	TRBV9	.	CASTKGFHSGNTIYF	TGTGCCAGCACCAAGGGGTTCCACTCTGGAAACACCATATATTTT
.	TRBJ1-2	TRBV5-1	.	CASSLFGAESNGYTF	TGCGCCAGCAGCTTGTTTGGGGCGGAAAGTAATGGCTACACCTTC
.	TRBJ2-2	TRBV5-1	.	CASSLEGRGRTGELFF	TGCGCCAGCAGCTTGGAGGGCAGGGGTAGGACCGGGGAGCTGTTTTTT
.	TRBJ1-1	TRBV19	.	CASSLGRGGRTEAFF	TGTGCCAGTAGTCTCGGACGGGGGGGGAGGACTGAAGCTTTCTTT
.	TRBJ1-2	TRBV9	TRBD1	CASSVEPQGGYGYTF	TGTGCCAGCAGCGTAGAGCCTCAGGGGGGCTATGGCTACACCTTC
.	TRBJ2-1	TRBV7-2	TRBD2	CASSSGLAGAEQFF	TGTGCCAGCAGCTCGGGACTAGCGGGAGCTGAGCAGTTCTTC
few	TRBJ1-1	TRBV25-1	.	CASSGQMNTEAFF	TGTGCCAGCAGCGGACAGATGAACACTGAAGCTTTCTTT
once	TRBJ2-1	TRBV7-9	TRBD1	CASSRQGATNEQFF	TGTGCCAGCAGCCGACAGGGAGCCACCAATGAGCAGTTCTTC
once	TRBJ2-1	TRBV15	.	CATSREGETYNEQFF	TGTGCCACCAGCAGAGAAGGGGAAACCTACAATGAGCAGTTCTTC
.	TRBJ2-1	TRBV11-3	TRBD2	CASTLRLAEYNEQFF	TGTGCCAGCACCCTCAGGCTAGCGGAATACAATGAGCAGTTCTTC
.	TRBJ2-7	TRBV5-1	.	CASSFLGDSRDEQYF	TGCGCCAGCAGCTTTTTAGGGGACTCAAGGGACGAGCAGTACTTC
.	TRBJ2-2	TRBV5-1	.	CASSSLPGDTGELFF	TGCGCCAGCAGCTCCCTTCCGGGTGACACCGGGGAGCTGTTTTTT
medium-sized	TRBJ1-1	TRBV19	TRBD1	CASSISTGGQSEAFF	TGTGCCAGTAGTATATCTACAGGGGGTCAAAGTGAAGCTTTCTTT
once	TRBJ1-1	TRBV10-3	.	CAISESEGAPTEAFF	TGTGCCATCAGTGAGTCAGAAGGGGCGCCCACTGAAGCTTTCTTT
.	TRBJ1-2	TRBV14	TRBD1	CASSHTIPTGTGTTLYGYTF	TGTGCCAGCAGCCACACGATTCCTACCGGGACAGGGACTACCCTCTATGGCTACACCTTC
.	TRBJ2-4	TRBV29-1	.	CSVEDRNRAKNIQYF	TGCAGCGTTGAAGACAGGAACAGAGCCAAAAACATTCAGTACTTC
.	TRBJ2-1	TRBV19	TRBD2	CASTPGTSVNEQFF	TGTGCCAGTACCCCCGGGACTAGCGTCAATGAGCAGTTCTTC
.	TRBJ2-7	TRBV7-9	TRBD2	CASSLTSGSTYEQYF	TGTGCCAGCAGCTTAACTAGCGGGAGTACCTACGAGCAGTACTTC
.	TRBJ2-2	TRBV11-2	TRBD2	CASSLGDRTSAVTGELFF	TGTGCCAGCAGCTTGGGCGACCGGACTAGCGCCGTCACCGGGGAGCTGTTTTTT
.	TRBJ1-1	TRBV6-5	.	CASSSISTYTEAFF	TGTGCCAGCAGTAGTATCAGTACGTACACTGAAGCTTTCTTT
.	TRBJ1-5	TRBV27	.	CASSAGRGGNQPQHF	TGTGCCAGCAGCGCCGGCAGGGGTGGCAATCAGCCCCAGCATTTT
.	TRBJ2-1	TRBV29-1	TRBD2	CSVNDGTTYEQFF	TGCAGCGTCAATGATGGGACTACTTATGAGCAGTTCTTC
.	TRBJ2-3	TRBV5-5	.	CASSLGLALADTQYF	TGTGCCAGCAGCTTGGGACTCGCACTGGCGGATACGCAGTATTTT
.	TRBJ1-4	TRBV15	.	CATSGGGRWEKLFF	TGTGCCACCAGCGGAGGGGGGCGATGGGAAAAACTGTTTTTT
.	TRBJ2-1	TRBV5-4	TRBD2	CASSFPKAGGLYNEQFF	TGTGCCAGCAGCTTCCCCAAAGCGGGAGGGCTCTACAATGAGCAGTTCTTC
.	TRBJ2-1	TRBV27	TRBD2	CASSQGTRLDEQFF	TGTGCCAGCAGTCAGGGGACTAGATTAGACGAGCAGTTCTTC
.	TRBJ1-2	TRBV23-1	.	CASSHPKGGGGYTF	TGCGCCAGCAGTCACCCCAAGGGAGGCGGTGGCTACACCTTC
.	TRBJ2-5	TRBV6-5	TRBD1	CASSPGTGSVETQYF	TGTGCCAGCAGTCCAGGGACAGGGAGCGTCGAGACCCAGTACTTC
.	TRBJ1-1	TRBV7-2	.	CASSSPVPNTEAFF	TGTGCCAGCAGCTCGCCGGTTCCGAACACTGAAGCTTTCTTT
.	TRBJ2-5	TRBV5-1	TRBD2	CASSSGAGGAKTQYF	TGCGCCAGCAGCTCTGGAGCGGGAGGGGCGAAGACCCAGTACTTC
.	TRBJ1-3	TRBV14	.	CASSQARSSGNTIYF	TGTGCCAGCAGCCAAGCGCGGAGCTCTGGAAACACCATATATTTT
.	TRBJ2-1	TRBV9	.	CASSVGWGDNEQFF	TGTGCCAGCAGCGTAGGCTGGGGGGACAATGAGCAGTTCTTC
.	TRBJ2-7	TRBV6-5	.	CASIRGDTSYEQYF	TGTGCCAGCATCAGGGGGGACACCTCCTACGAGCAGTACTTC
.	TRBJ1-1	TRBV6-5	.	CASSSEQIMNTEAFF	TGTGCCAGCAGTTCCGAACAGATTATGAACACTGAAGCTTTCTTT
.	TRBJ1-1	TRBV5-6	.	CASSLRAGGTEAFF	TGTGCCAGCAGCCTAAGGGCGGGTGGCACTGAAGCTTTCTTT
.	TRBJ2-3	TRBV24-1	.	CATARPGVDTQYF	TGTGCCACCGCCCGACCGGGGGTTGATACGCAGTATTTT
.	TRBJ2-7	TRBV10-1	TRBD1	CASSDTRQGFNEQYF	TGCGCCAGCAGTGACACGAGACAGGGGTTCAACGAGCAGTACTTC
.	TRBJ1-5	TRBV19	TRBD1	CASTPGGWDQPQHF	TGTGCCAGTACCCCAGGGGGGTGGGATCAGCCCCAGCATTTT